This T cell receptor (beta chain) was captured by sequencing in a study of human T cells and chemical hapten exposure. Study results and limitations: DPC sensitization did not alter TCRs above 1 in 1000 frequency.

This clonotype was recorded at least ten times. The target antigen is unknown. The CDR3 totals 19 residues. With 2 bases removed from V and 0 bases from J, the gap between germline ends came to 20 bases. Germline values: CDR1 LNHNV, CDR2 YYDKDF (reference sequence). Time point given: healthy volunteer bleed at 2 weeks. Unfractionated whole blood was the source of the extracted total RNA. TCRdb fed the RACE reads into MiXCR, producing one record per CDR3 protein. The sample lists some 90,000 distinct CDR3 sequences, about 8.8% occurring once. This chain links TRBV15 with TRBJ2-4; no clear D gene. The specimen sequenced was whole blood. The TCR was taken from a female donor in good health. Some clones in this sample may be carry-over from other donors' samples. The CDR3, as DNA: TGTGCCACCAGCAGATCCCGAGACTCAATATCTTTAGCCAAAAACATTCAGTACTTC. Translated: CATSRSRDSISLAKNIQYF.